The 15 T cell receptor beta chains reported below all come from one sample, sequenced in a study of metastatic and nonmetastatic thyroid tumors. TCRdb ran MiXCR on the PCR reads. The repertoire holds 30,000 to 40,000 clones, with roughly a fifth as singletons. Not a single patient had been given any form of treatment at any point before undergoing thyroid surgery. Material: blood. These TCRs come from a female donor with papillary thyroid cancer or a benign thyroid nodule (not recorded which). Some clones in this sample may be carry-over from other donors' samples.

This clone was detected many times. This sequence joins TRBV18 and TRBJ2-7; unclear D gene. Trimming took 4 bases from V and 7 from J, leaving 8 bases between them. Germline loops: CDR1 KGHSH, CDR2 LQKENI. The CDR3 consists of 11 residues. The CDR3 reads CASSLGGEQYF. For the CDR3, the DNA is TGTGCCAGCTCACTTGGTGGGGAGCAGTACTTC.

J is TRBJ1-6 and V is TRBV30; D uncertain. CDR1 is GTSNPN, CDR2 SVGIG, per germline (reference sequence). Trimming pared 0 bases from V and 5 bases from J, leaving 11 bases between. CDR3 length: 15 amino acids. The CDR3 protein is CAWSVRGLDNSPLHF. In DNA, the CDR3 is TGTGCCTGGAGTGTCCGGGGTCTCGATAATTCACCCCTCCACTTT.

The V gene is TRBV24-1, the J gene TRBJ2-2; weak D call: TRBD1 (5 bases). This CDR3 comprises 14 residues. Germline CDR1 reads KGHDR; CDR2 reads SFDVKD. V was shortened by 3 bases and J by 7 bases, with 11 bases between the two germline ends. The CDR3 sequence: CATSDIKGHGELFF. The CDR3 region has the DNA TGTGCCACCAGTGATATAAAGGGGCACGGGGAGCTGTTTTTT.

This clone was seen a handful of times. CDR3 nucleotide sequence: TGTGCCAGCGGTCCGGGCCCCAACTATGGCTACACCTTC. Protein: CASGPGPNYGYTF. The chain has TRBV6-1 and TRBJ1-2; unclear D gene. From germline, CDR1 is MNHNS and CDR2 SASEGT. Trimming removed 8 bases at V and 2 bases at J, with 12 bases between. The CDR3 is made up of 13 amino acids.

This clone was recorded many times. The chain links TRBV3-1 to TRBJ1-2, with 7 bases lining up with TRBD1. V lost 7 bases, J lost 3 bases, and 8 bases stayed unmatched. The CDR3 loop spans 14 amino acids. Germline values: CDR1 LGHDT, CDR2 YNNKEL (reference sequence). CDR3 sequence (DNA): TGTGCCAGCACCCGGACAGGAGACTACTATGGCTACACCTTC. Residues: CASTRTGDYYGYTF.

This clone was detected many times. This chain connects TRBV7-9 to TRBJ2-3; D uncertain. CDR3 length: 12 amino acids. Germline V CDR1 and CDR2: SEHNR, FQNEAQ (reference sequence). V was cut by 1 base and J by 7 bases, with 6 bases left in between. The CDR3 region is CASSLERNTQYF. The CDR3 nucleotides are TGTGCCAGCAGCTTAGAGAGGAATACGCAGTATTTT. Based on the CDR3 plus reference TRBV7-9 and TRBJ2-3, the full variable domain is DTGVSQNPRHKITKRGQNVTFRCDPISEHNRLYWYRQTLGQGPEFLTYFQNEAQLEKSRLLSDRFSAERPKGSFSTLEIQRTEQGDSAMYLCASSLERNTQYFGPGTRLTVL.

Many counts were recorded for this clone. This chain uses TRBV5-1 with TRBJ1-1, with TRBD1 matching 8 bases. Germline-derived CDR1 and CDR2 are SGHRS and YFSETQ. The junction had 9 bases not matched to a gene; V was cut back by 7 bases and J by 1 base. CDR3 length: 15 residues. Here the CDR3 reads CASGFSTGGNTEAFF. CDR3 nucleotide sequence: TGCGCCAGCGGGTTCTCTACAGGGGGGAACACTGAAGCTTTCTTT.

This clone has at least ten counts. The V gene is TRBV18, the J gene TRBJ2-7, with a tentative D call TRBD1 (5 bases). The germline V gene has CDR1 KGHSH and CDR2 LQKENI. Trimming removed 3 bases at V and 2 bases at J, with 11 bases between. The CDR3 spans 14 residues. The CDR3 protein is CASSPPVGAYEQYF. CDR3 DNA: TGTGCCAGCTCACCCCCTGTAGGGGCCTACGAGCAGTACTTC.

This clone was recorded many times. V gene TRBV6-1 combines with J gene TRBJ2-3; D gene uncertain. Germline lookup yields CDR1 MNHNS and CDR2 SASEGT. The CDR3 is made up of 14 amino acids. V gave up 7 bases and J gave up 0 bases, with 11 bases separating them. CDR3 nucleotide sequence: TGTGCCAGCACCCCATACACTAGCACAGATACGCAGTATTTT. Residues: CASTPYTSTDTQYF.

Points on this clone: Just one base apart from a much larger clone, this may be a read error. The sample carries other DNA sequences with the same CDR3. This rearrangement joins TRBV4-2 to TRBJ2-7, with D perhaps TRBD2 (6 bases). CDR1 and CDR2 from the germline V gene are LGHNA and YNFKEQ. The CDR3 runs to 15 residues. CDR3 region: CANSQDNAGPYEQYF. CDR3 DNA: TGTGCCAACAGCCAAGATAACGCGGGGCCATACGAGCAGTACTTC.

This clone was seen repeatedly, ten times or more. This chain links TRBV4-3 with TRBJ2-5; no definite D call. In germline, CDR1 is LGHNA, CDR2 YSLEER. Trimming took 0 bases from V and 7 from J, leaving 15 bases between them. The CDR3 consists of 15 residues. CDR3 sequence: CASSQDSLTQSTQYF. The CDR3 nucleotides read TGCGCCAGCAGCCAAGATTCCTTGACCCAATCGACCCAGTACTTC.

The table lists this clone with a few counts. V usage is TRBV6-1 and J usage is TRBJ1-2; no clear D gene. This CDR3 region has 13 residues. Trimming left V 4 bases short and J 8 bases short, with 14 bases between. Germline values: CDR1 MNHNS, CDR2 SASEGT. The CDR3: CASSASTWGGYTF. CDR3 DNA sequence: TGTGCCAGCAGTGCCAGCACATGGGGAGGCTACACCTTC.

This clone was seen ten or more times. The chain couples TRBV4-2 to TRBJ2-7; TRBD1 matches 7 bases. Germline CDR1 reads LGHNA; CDR2 reads YNFKEQ. The CDR3 totals 13 residues. Trimming cost V 4 bases and J 2 bases; bases outside gene matches: 2. The CDR3, as DNA: TGTGCCAGCAGCCGAGACAGGGCCTACGAGCAGTACTTC. This gives the protein CASSRDRAYEQYF.

Only a few counts were recorded for this clone. The chain joins TRBV5-1 to TRBJ2-3, with a weak D call TRBD1 (5 bases). V was clipped by 0 bases and J by 1 base, with 12 bases between them. The CDR3 runs 16 residues. Germline V gene sequence: CDR1 SGHRS, CDR2 YFSETQ. CDR3 sequence reads: CASSLEQAARTDTQYF. The CDR3 DNA follows: TGCGCCAGCAGCTTGGAACAGGCGGCCCGCACAGATACGCAGTATTTT.

The table lists this clone with many counts. The chain carries TRBV27 and TRBJ2-5, with TRBD1 identical over 7 bases. J was trimmed by 3 bases and V by 4 bases; bases with no gene match: 2. CDR1 and CDR2 from the germline V gene are MNHEY and SMNVEV (reference sequence). The CDR3 has 13 residues. This CDR3 reads CASSSQGEETQYF. In nucleotides, the CDR3 is TGTGCCAGCAGTTCCCAGGGGGAAGAGACCCAGTACTTC.